This paragraph reports one T cell receptor beta chain. As yet, its antigen is unknown. V lost 7 bases and J 4 bases, leaving 13 bases between the germline ends. The CDR3 is made up of 13 amino acids. The germline V gene encodes CDR1 LNHDA and CDR2 SQIVND (reference sequence). These data are taken from a study of cytotoxic CD8 clonotypes in ibrutinib-treated CLL. Study in general: About 24 partial and 2 complete responses; at median 68 months, around 14 remitted, about twelve progressed. Findings and caveats of the study: Sustained-remission and progressing patients diverged in sampling times.

Clones were sequenced by immunoSEQ multiplex PCR, and TCRdb holds only the in-frame ones, with some missing. The table lists over 150,000 clones, about 80% of them singletons. The chain carries TRBV19 and TRBJ1-2; D is ambiguous. The TCR sequence derives from a human donor with chronic lymphocytic leukemia. The specimen comprised PBMCs, sampled after 12 months of ibrutinib treatment. CDR3 bases: TGTGCCAGTAAAATGGCCGGGGTCTATGGCTACACCTTC. Protein: CASKMAGVYGYTF.